This T cell receptor (beta chain) was captured by sequencing in a study of T cells after yellow fever vaccination. TCRdb itself ran the 5' RACE reads through MiXCR, one entry per CDR3 protein. Among some 240,000 distinct CDR3 sequences, 5.2% were seen once, and the ten largest hold roughly 3%. The germline V gene has CDR1 SGHRS and CDR2 YFSETQ. CDR3 length: 15 amino acids. V was trimmed by 0 bases and J by 5 bases, leaving 15 bases between them. The source of this sequence is a man aged 18 to 29 who received the YFV17D yellow fever vaccine. The specimen was CD4+ T cells sorted from PBMCs, collected on the day of the yellow fever booster vaccination. This chain connects TRBV5-1 to TRBJ2-7, with D possibly TRBD2 on 6 matching bases. The CDR3 protein is CASSLVAREANEQYF. CDR3 coding DNA: TGCGCCAGCAGCTTGGTCGCCAGGGAGGCCAACGAGCAGTACTTC.